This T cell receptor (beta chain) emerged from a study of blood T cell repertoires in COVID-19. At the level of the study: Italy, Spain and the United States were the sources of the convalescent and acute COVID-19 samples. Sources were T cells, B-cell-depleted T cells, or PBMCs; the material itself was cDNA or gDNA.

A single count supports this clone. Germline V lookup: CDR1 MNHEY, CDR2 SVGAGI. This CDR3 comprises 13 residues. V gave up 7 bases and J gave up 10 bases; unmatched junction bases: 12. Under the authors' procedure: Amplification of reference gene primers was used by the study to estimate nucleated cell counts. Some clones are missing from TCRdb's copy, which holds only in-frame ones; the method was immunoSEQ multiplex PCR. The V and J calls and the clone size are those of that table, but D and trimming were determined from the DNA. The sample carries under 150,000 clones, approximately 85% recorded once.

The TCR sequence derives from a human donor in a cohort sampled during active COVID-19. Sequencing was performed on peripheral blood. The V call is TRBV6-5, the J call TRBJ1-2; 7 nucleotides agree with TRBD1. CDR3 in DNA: TGTGCCAGCACCCGAGAGGGGGCTAACTCCTACACCTTC. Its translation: CASTREGANSYTF.